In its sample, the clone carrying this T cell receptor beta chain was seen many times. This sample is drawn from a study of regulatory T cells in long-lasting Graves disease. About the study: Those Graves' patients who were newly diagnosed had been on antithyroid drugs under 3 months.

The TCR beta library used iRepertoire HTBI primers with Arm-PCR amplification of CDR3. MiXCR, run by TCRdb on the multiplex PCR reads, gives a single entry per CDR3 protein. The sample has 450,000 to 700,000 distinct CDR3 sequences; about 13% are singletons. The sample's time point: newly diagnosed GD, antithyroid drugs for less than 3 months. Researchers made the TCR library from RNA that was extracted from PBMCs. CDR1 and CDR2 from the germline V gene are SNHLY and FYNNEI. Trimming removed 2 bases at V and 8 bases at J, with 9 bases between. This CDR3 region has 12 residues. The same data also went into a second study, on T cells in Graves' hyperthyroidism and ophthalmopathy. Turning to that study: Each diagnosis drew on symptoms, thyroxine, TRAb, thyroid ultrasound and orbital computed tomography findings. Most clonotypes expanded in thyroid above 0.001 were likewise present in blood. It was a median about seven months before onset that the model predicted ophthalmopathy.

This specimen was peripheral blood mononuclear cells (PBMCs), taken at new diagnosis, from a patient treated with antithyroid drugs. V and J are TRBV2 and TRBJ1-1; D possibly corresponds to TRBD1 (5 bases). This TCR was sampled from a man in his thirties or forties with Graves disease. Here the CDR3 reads CASSESGTEAFF. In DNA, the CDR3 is TGTGCCAGCAGTGAATCGGGGACCGAAGCTTTCTTT.